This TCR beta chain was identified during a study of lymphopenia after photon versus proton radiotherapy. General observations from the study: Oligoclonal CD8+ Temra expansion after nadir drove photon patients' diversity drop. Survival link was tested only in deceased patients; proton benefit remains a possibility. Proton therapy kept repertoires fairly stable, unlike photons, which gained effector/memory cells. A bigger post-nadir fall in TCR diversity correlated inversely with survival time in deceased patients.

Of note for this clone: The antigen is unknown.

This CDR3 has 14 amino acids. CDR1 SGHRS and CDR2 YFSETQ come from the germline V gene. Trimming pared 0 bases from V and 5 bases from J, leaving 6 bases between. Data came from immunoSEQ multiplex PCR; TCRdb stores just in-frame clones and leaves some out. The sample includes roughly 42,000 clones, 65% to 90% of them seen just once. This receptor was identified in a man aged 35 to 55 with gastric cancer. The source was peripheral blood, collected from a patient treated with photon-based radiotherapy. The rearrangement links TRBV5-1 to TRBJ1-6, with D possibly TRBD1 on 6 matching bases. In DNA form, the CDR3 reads TGCGCCAGCAGCTTGGGACAGGATAATTCACCCCTCCACTTT. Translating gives CASSLGQDNSPLHF. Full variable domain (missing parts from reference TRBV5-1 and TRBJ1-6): KAGVTQTPRYLIKTRGQQVTLSCSPISGHRSVSWYQQTPGQGLQFLFEYFSETQRNKGNFPGRFSGRQFSNSRSEMNVSTLELGDSALYLCASSLGQDNSPLHFGNGTRLTVT.